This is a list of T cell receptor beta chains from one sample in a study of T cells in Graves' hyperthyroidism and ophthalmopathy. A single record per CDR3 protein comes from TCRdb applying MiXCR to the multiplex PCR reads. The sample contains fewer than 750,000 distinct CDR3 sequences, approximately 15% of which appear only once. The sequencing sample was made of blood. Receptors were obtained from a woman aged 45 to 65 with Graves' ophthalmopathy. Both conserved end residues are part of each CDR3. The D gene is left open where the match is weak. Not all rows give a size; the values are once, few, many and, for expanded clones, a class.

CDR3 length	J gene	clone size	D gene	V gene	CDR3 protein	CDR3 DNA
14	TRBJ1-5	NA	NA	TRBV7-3	CASSRGGGTDTQHF	TGTGCCAGCAGCAGGGGGGGCGGCACAGATACGCAGCATTTT
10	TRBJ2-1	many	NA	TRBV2	CASISVEQFF	TGTGCCAGCATTTCAGTTGAGCAGTTCTTC
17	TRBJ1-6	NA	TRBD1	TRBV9	CASSVGSGTAEGAPLHF	TGTGCCAGCAGCGTAGGCAGTGGGACAGCGGAGGGGGCACCCCTCCACTTT
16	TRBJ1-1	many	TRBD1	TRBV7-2	CASSLINHRGKTEAFF	TGTGCCAGCAGCCTAATTAACCACAGGGGAAAGACTGAAGCTTTCTTT
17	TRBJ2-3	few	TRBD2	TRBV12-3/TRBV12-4	CASSLPVIAGVMDTQYF	TGTGCCAGCAGTTTGCCCGTTATAGCGGGAGTGATGGATACGCAGTATTTT
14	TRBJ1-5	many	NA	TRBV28	CATSSQISNQPQHF	TGTGCCACCTCGTCGCAGATAAGCAATCAGCCCCAGCATTTT
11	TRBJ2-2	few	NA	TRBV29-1	CSVQGTGELFF	TGCAGCGTTCAAGGGACCGGGGAGCTGTTTTTT
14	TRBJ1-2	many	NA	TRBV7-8	CASSLGDANYGYTF	TGTGCCAGCAGCTTAGGCGACGCTAACTATGGCTACACCTTC
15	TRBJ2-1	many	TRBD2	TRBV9	CASSVDGRHYNEQFF	TGTGCCAGCAGCGTAGACGGGAGGCACTACAATGAGCAGTTCTTC
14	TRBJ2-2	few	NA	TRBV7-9	CASSLPPPTGELFF	TGTGCCAGCAGCCTACCACCCCCCACCGGGGAGCTGTTTTTT
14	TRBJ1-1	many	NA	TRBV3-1	CASSQDFPLTEAFF	TGTGCCAGCAGCCAAGATTTTCCGCTCACTGAAGCTTTCTTT
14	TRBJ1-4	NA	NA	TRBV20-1	CSARAPAPNEKLFF	TGCAGTGCTAGGGCGCCAGCTCCTAATGAAAAACTGTTTTTT
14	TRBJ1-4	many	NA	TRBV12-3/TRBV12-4	CASSPSGRNEKLFF	TGTGCCAGCAGTCCCTCAGGGCGGAATGAAAAACTGTTTTTT
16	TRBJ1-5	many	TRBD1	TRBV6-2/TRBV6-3	CASTLADRPSNQPQHF	TGTGCCAGCACCCTTGCGGACAGGCCGAGCAATCAGCCCCAGCATTTT
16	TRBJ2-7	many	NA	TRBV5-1	CASSGGSPMLTYEQYF	TGCGCCAGCAGCGGCGGGTCGCCCATGCTGACCTACGAGCAGTACTTC
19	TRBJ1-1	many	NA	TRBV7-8	CASSLKIGWETAKGTEAFF	TGTGCCAGCAGCTTAAAAATCGGATGGGAGACAGCTAAAGGGACTGAAGCTTTCTTT
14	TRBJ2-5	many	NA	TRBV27	CASSSGARLETQYF	TGTGCCAGCAGCTCTGGGGCCAGGCTCGAGACCCAGTACTTC
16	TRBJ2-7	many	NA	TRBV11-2	CASSTNRGTISYEQYF	TGTGCCAGCAGCACGAACCGCGGGACAATATCCTACGAGCAGTACTTC
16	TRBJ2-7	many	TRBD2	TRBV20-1	CSARDVLAGFSYEQYF	TGCAGTGCTAGAGATGTATTAGCGGGTTTCTCCTACGAGCAGTACTTC
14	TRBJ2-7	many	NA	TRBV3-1	CASSRPGGTYEQYF	TGTGCCAGCAGCCGCCCAGGAGGTACGTACGAGCAGTACTTC
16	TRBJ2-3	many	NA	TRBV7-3	CASSLLGGTSTDTQYF	TGTGCCAGCAGCTTATTGGGCGGGACTAGCACAGATACGCAGTATTTT
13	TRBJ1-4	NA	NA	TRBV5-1	CASSLSRTEKLFF	TGCGCCAGCAGCTTGTCTCGGACGGAAAAACTGTTTTTT
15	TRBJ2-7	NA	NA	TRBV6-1	CASTQWLRNSYEQYF	TGTGCCAGCACACAATGGCTGCGGAACTCCTACGAGCAGTACTTC
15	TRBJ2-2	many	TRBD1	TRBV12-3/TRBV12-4	CASSYRGSNTGELFF	TGTGCCAGCAGTTACAGGGGTTCGAACACCGGGGAGCTGTTTTTT
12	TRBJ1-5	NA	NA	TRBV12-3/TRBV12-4	CASSLAGQPRHF	TGTGCCAGCAGTTTAGCGGGGCAGCCCCGGCATTTT
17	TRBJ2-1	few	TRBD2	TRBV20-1	CSARSFFHLAGSNEQFF	TGCAGTGCTCGGAGCTTCTTTCATCTAGCGGGTTCCAATGAGCAGTTCTTC
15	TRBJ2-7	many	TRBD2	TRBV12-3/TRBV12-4	CASTILAEPPYEQYF	TGTGCCAGCACCATACTAGCGGAGCCTCCCTACGAGCAGTACTTC
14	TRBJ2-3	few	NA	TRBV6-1	CASSGRVKTDTQYF	TGTGCCAGCAGTGGCAGGGTGAAAACAGATACGCAGTATTTT
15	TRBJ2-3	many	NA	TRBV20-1	CSARGHFILTDTQYF	TGCAGTGCTAGAGGCCATTTCATACTTACAGATACGCAGTATTTT
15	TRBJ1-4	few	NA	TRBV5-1	CASSLGTIGNEKLFF	TGCGCCAGCAGCTTGGGTACGATCGGAAATGAAAAACTGTTTTTT
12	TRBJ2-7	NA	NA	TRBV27	CASSLSGKEQYF	TGTGCCAGCAGTTTATCGGGGAAAGAGCAGTACTTC
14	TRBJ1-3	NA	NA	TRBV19	CASTVGGAGNTIYF	TGTGCCAGTACCGTTGGTGGGGCTGGAAACACCATATATTTT
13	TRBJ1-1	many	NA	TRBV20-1	CSARSPKNTEAFF	TGCAGTGCTAGAAGTCCAAAGAACACTGAAGCTTTCTTT
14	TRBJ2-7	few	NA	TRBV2	CASSPGVGAYEQYF	TGTGCCAGCAGTCCAGGGGTAGGAGCCTACGAGCAGTACTTC
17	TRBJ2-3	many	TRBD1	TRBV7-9	CASSPRSGTGAADTQYF	TGTGCCAGCAGCCCCCGGTCAGGGACAGGGGCGGCAGATACGCAGTATTTT
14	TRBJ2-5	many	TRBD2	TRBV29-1	CSVEGAGGPETQYF	TGCAGCGTTGAGGGAGCGGGAGGCCCCGAGACCCAGTACTTC
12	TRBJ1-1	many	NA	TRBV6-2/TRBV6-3	CASGTVGTEAFF	TGTGCCAGCGGTACGGTGGGCACTGAAGCTTTCTTT
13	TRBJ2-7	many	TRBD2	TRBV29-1	CSVRTSGREEQYF	TGCAGCGTTCGGACTAGCGGGAGAGAAGAGCAGTACTTC
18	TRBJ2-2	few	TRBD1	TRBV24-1	CATSDFLGQGRNTGELFF	TGTGCCACCAGTGATTTTTTGGGACAGGGGCGAAACACCGGGGAGCTGTTTTTT
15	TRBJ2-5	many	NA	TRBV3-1	CASSQVQGYQETQYF	TGTGCCAGCAGCCAGGTACAGGGATACCAAGAGACCCAGTACTTC
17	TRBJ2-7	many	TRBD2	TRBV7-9	CASSLGGLAESSYEQYF	TGTGCCAGCAGCTTAGGAGGGCTAGCGGAGAGCTCCTACGAGCAGTACTTC
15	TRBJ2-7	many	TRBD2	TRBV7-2	CASSLFGGRVDEQYF	TGTGCCAGCAGCTTATTTGGAGGGAGGGTCGACGAGCAGTACTTC
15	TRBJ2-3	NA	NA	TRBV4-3	CASSLSLIGTDTHYF	TGCGCCAGCAGCCTCAGTCTTATAGGCACAGATACGCATTATTTT
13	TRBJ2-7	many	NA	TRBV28	CASNLPGSYEQYF	TGTGCCAGCAACCTTCCCGGGTCCTACGAGCAGTACTTC
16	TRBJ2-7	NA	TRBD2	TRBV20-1	CSERGLAVPSSYEQYF	TGCAGTGAGCGGGGGCTAGCGGTTCCCAGCTCCTACGAGCAGTACTTC
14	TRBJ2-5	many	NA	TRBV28	CASSLSPAQETQYF	TGTGCCAGCAGTTTAAGCCCTGCTCAAGAGACCCAGTACTTC
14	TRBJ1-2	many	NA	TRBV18	CASSPNLDNYGYTF	TGTGCCAGCTCACCGAACCTAGATAACTATGGCTACACCTTC
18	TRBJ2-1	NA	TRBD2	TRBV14	CASSHMMTSGTYYNEQFF	TGTGCCAGCAGCCACATGATGACTAGCGGGACATATTACAATGAGCAGTTCTTC
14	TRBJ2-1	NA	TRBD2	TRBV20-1	CSALGLAGGHEQFF	TGCAGTGCACTCGGACTAGCGGGAGGGCACGAGCAGTTCTTC